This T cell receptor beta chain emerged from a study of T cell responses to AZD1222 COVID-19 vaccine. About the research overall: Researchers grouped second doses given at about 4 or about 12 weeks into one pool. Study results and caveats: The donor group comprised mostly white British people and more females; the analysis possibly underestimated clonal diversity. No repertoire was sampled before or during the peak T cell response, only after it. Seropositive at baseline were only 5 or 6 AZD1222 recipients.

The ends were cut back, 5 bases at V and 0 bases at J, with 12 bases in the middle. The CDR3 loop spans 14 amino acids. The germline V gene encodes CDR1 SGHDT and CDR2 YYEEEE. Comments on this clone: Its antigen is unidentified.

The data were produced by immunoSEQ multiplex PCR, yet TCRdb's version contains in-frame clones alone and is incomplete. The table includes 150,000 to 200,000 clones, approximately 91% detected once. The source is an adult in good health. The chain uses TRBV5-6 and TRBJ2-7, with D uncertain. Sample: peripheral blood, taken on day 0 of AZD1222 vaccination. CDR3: CASRNGPSSYEQYF. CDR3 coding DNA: TGTGCCAGCAGAAACGGGCCTAGCTCCTACGAGCAGTACTTC.